Below are 10 T cell receptor beta chains sequenced from a single sample in a study of early T cells in non-severe SARS-CoV-2 infection. TCRdb used MiXCR to reprocess the 5' RACE reads, holding one entry per CDR3 protein. Here the sample spans more than 45,000 distinct CDR3 sequences, over 10% being singletons. Sequences were obtained from whole blood. Receptors were obtained from an adult who was a healthcare worker with PCR-confirmed SARS-CoV-2 infection or an uninfected control (not recorded which).

This clonotype has a count of ten or more. This chain connects TRBV4-3 to TRBJ1-2, with D hard to call. The CDR3 is 15 amino acids. Germline loops: CDR1 LGHNA, CDR2 YSLEER. V lost 1 base and J 2 bases, leaving 11 bases between the germline ends. CDR3 in amino acids: CASSQGTDGNYGYTF. CDR3 nucleotide sequence: TGCGCCAGCAGCCAAGGGACGGATGGCAACTATGGCTACACCTTC.

This clonotype was counted ten times or more. The chain uses TRBV6-4 and TRBJ1-6; D gene unclear. CDR1 is MRHNA, CDR2 SNTAGT, per germline. CDR3 size: 13 residues. V lost 0 bases and J 7 bases, leaving 4 bases between the germline ends. The DNA for the CDR3 is TGTGCCAGCAGTGACTCTGTAAATTCACCCCTCCACTTT. This translates into CASSDSVNSPLHF.

The chain carries TRBV12-3 or TRBV12-4 and TRBJ1-2; perhaps TRBD1 as D (6 bases). The CDR3 runs 13 residues. Trimming pared 7 bases from V and 8 bases from J, leaving 17 bases between. This chain's CDR3 is CASTLGQTYGYTF. CDR3 coding DNA: TGTGCCAGCACCCTGGGACAAACTTACGGCTACACCTTC.

This clonotype was detected only a few times. Mismatch with germline at one junction end may stem from a read error. The CDR3 sequence: CASSPRGRAGGIF. The CDR3 DNA reads as TGTGCCAGCAGCCCCCGAGGACGGGCGGGGGGAATTTTT. V is TRBV7-6 and J is TRBJ2-3; 8 bases map to TRBD2. CDR3 length equals 13 residues. Germline lookup yields CDR1 SGHVS and CDR2 FNYEAQ.

The chain has TRBV6-2 or TRBV6-3 and TRBJ2-1, with D unresolved. The CDR3 runs to 11 residues. Between the trimmed V and J ends, which lost 4 bases and 9 bases, there was a span of 7 bases. Germline lookup yields CDR1 MNHEY and CDR2 SVGEGT. This chain's CDR3 is CASSSSSEQFF. CDR3 DNA: TGTGCCAGCAGTTCATCAAGTGAGCAGTTCTTC.

Note on this clonotype: In this CDR3 the conserved last residue, phenylalanine or tryptophan, is missing, so a read error is likely. The chain links TRBV29-1 to TRBJ2-2; 9 bases agree with TRBD1. This CDR3 comprises 12 residues. Germline lookup yields CDR1 SQVTM and CDR2 ANQGSEA. The J segment lost 6 bases and the V segment lost 4 bases, leaving 0 bases of the junction unmatched. CDR3 coding DNA: TGCAGCGTTGGACAGGGGGCCGGGGAGCTGTTTTCT. Residues: CSVGQGAGELFS.

This clonotype has just a few counts. The chain uses TRBV4-1 and TRBJ1-5, with a tentative D call TRBD1 (5 bases). Germline V gene lookup returns CDR1 MGHRA and CDR2 YSYEKL. V was trimmed by 0 bases and J by 6 bases, leaving 18 bases between them. The CDR3 loop spans 17 amino acids. CDR3: CASSQEGGEVTGQPQHF. The CDR3 nucleotides read TGCGCCAGCAGCCAAGAGGGGGGTGAGGTCACCGGTCAGCCCCAGCATTTT.

The J gene is TRBJ2-5, the V gene TRBV10-1; 7 bases align to TRBD1. The CDR3 loop spans 15 amino acids. V lost 0 bases, J lost 2 bases, and 3 bases stayed unmatched. Germline V lookup: CDR1 WNHNN, CDR2 SYGVQD (reference sequence). CDR3 sequence (DNA): TGCGCCAGCAGTGAGTCCGGGACAGCACAAGAGACCCAGTACTTC. Its translation: CASSESGTAQETQYF.

This clonotype was detected many times. This chain links TRBV7-2 with TRBJ2-6; D gene unclear. Germline V gene sequence: CDR1 SGHTA, CDR2 FQGNSA. Trimming removed 2 bases from V and 0 bases from J, with 8 bases in between. This CDR3 comprises 16 residues. DNA for the CDR3: TGTGCCAGCAGCTTAACCGGGCTCTCTGGGGCCAACGTCCTGACTTTC. Encoded protein: CASSLTGLSGANVLTF. The variable domain in full, with the rest retrieved from reference TRBV7-2 and TRBJ2-6, is GAGVSQSPSNKVTEKGKDVELRCDPISGHTALYWYRQSLGQGLEFLIYFQGNSAPDKSGLPSDRFSAERTGGSVSTLTIQRTQQEDSAVYLCASSLTGLSGANVLTFGAGSRLTVL.

Concerning this clonotype: One end of the junction varies from germline; a read error may be responsible. This rearrangement joins TRBV19 to TRBJ2-1; 7 bases line up with TRBD2. Per germline, CDR1 LNHDA and CDR2 SQIVND (reference sequence). The CDR3 has 15 residues. In nucleotides, the CDR3 is TGTGCCAGTAATGTGGGGGGGAGCTCCTACAATGGGCAGTTCTTC. Translation gives CASNVGGSSYNGQFF.